This TCR beta chain was identified in a study of blood T cell repertoires in COVID-19. Across the study: The origin of the acute and convalescent COVID-19 samples was the United States, Italy and Spain. In each case, the material was cDNA or gDNA derived from T cells, B-cell-depleted T cells, or PBMCs.

Trimming left V 1 base short and J 7 bases short, with 13 bases between. CDR3 size: 15 residues. Germline V gene lookup returns CDR1 MGHRA and CDR2 YSYEKL. The authors' processing: Nucleated cell number was recorded as an estimate derived from reference gene primer amplification. Only in-frame clones appear in the TCRdb table, and some are missing; sequencing was by immunoSEQ multiplex PCR. V and J calls and clone size are as listed in that table; D and trimming were resolved from the DNA. Among fewer than 350,000 clones listed, around 90% were seen once. Sample: peripheral blood. This clonotype was sampled from a man aged 18 to 29 with active or convalescent COVID-19. The V call is TRBV4-1, the J call TRBJ1-4; no reliable D call. CDR3 coding DNA: TGCGCCAGCAGCCAAGGAGGGCCCCCGGGTGAAAAACTGTTTTTT. Translating it yields CASSQGGPPGEKLFF.